The present T cell receptor beta chain was sequenced within a study of T-cell memory formation after mild COVID-19. Study summary: TCR clusters mostly belonged to single donors. Study-wide points: Mostly located in CM and EM were contracting CD4+ clones, with contracting CD8+ clones located in EMRA. What remained unconfirmed was the SARS-CoV-2 specificity of second-wave clones peaking on day 37. CD4/CD8 balance characterized clones contracting day 15 to 85, and CD4+ skew characterized later expanders.

This clonotype was counted ten times or more. Its cognate antigen is unknown. Looked up from germline, CDR1 is MNHNY and CDR2 is SVGAGI (reference sequence). The V end lost 7 bases, the J end lost 1 base, and 10 bases lay between the germline ends. CDR3 length equals 14 residues. One entry per CDR3 protein, called by TCRdb with MiXCR from the 5' RACE reads. The sample yields roughly 340,000 distinct CDR3 sequences, around 15% seen once. Sequenced: PBMCs or a T cell subset sorted from them (not recorded which). The receptor comes from a young man who had mild COVID-19 (a few samples of this study predate the infection). Cell type and time point are not known. The chain joins TRBV6-6 to TRBJ2-2; a possible D gene is TRBD2 (6 bases). The CDR3 coding sequence is TGTGCCAGCACTCACGGGGGGAACACCGGGGAGCTGTTTTTT. Its translation is CASTHGGNTGELFF.